The rows below give T cell receptor beta chains drawn from one sample of a study of blood T cell repertoires in COVID-19. Produced via immunoSEQ multiplex PCR; TCRdb's table is partial and in-frame only. This sample carries roughly 120,000 clones, approximately 90% of them seen once, and the ten largest clones take 1.5% to 2%. Sequenced sample: peripheral blood. The source of these receptors is a human donor with active COVID-19. The donor label of this sample is uncertain. Each CDR3 is given with its conserved first and last residue. A D gene is named only where the DNA matches it firmly. Clone size is shown for a subset of rows, as once, few, many or a class of expanded clone.

d_call	v_call	clone_size	j_call	cdr3_nt	cdr3_aa
TRBD2	TRBV29-1	-	TRBJ2-1	TGCAGCGTTGAGCAACTAGCGGGGGTGGACAATGAGCAGTTCTTC	CSVEQLAGVDNEQFF
TRBD2	TRBV6-5	once	TRBJ2-3	TGTGCCAGCAGTTTTAGCGGGGACACAGATACGCAGTATTTT	CASSFSGDTDTQYF
-	TRBV15	-	TRBJ2-7	TGTGCCACCAGCAGAGATGGTGGGGGGAAGTACGAGCAGTACTTC	CATSRDGGGKYEQYF
-	TRBV9	-	TRBJ2-1	TGTGCCAGCCGCCTCGATGGGGGCGGTGACAATGAGCAGTTCTTC	CASRLDGGGDNEQFF
-	TRBV28	-	TRBJ2-5	TGTGCCAGGAACCCCGGGCCCCAGCACGGGGAAGAGACCCAGTACTTC	CARNPGPQHGEETQYF
-	TRBV7-9	-	TRBJ1-2	TGTGCCTGCTACAGTGGGAGGCGGCTAACCTTC	CACYSGRRLTF
TRBD2	TRBV5-1	-	TRBJ2-5	TGCGCCAGCAGCTCGGGACTAGCGGGGAAAGAGACCCAGTACTTC	CASSSGLAGKETQYF
TRBD1	TRBV19	once	TRBJ1-3	TGTGCCAGTAGTATTGGGACAGCTGGAAACACCATATATTTT	CASSIGTAGNTIYF
TRBD1	TRBV7-9	-	TRBJ1-6	TGTGCCAGCAGCCCATCGACAGGGAGTAATTCACCCCTCCACTTT	CASSPSTGSNSPLHF
-	TRBV28	-	TRBJ1-2	TGTGCCAGCAGTACGACAGTCTATGGCTACACCTTC	CASSTTVYGYTF
TRBD1	TRBV27	-	TRBJ1-1	TGTGCCAGCAGTTTAAGACAGGGGTGGACTGAAGCTTTCTTT	CASSLRQGWTEAFF
TRBD1	TRBV18	once	TRBJ1-1	TGTGCCAGCTCACCACAAAAGACAGGGGGCATCGCTGAAGCTTTCTTT	CASSPQKTGGIAEAFF
-	TRBV9	-	TRBJ2-2	TGTGCCAGCCGCGGCGGGGTGGGGGCCGGGGAGCTGTTTTTT	CASRGGVGAGELFF
TRBD1	TRBV9	-	TRBJ1-3	TGTGCCAGCAGCGTATCCCAGGGGGTCCCTGGAAACACCATATATTTT	CASSVSQGVPGNTIYF
TRBD1	TRBV18	-	TRBJ1-4	TGTGCCAGCTCTCCCGACAGGGCGGGAGAAAAACTGTTTTTT	CASSPDRAGEKLFF
-	TRBV19	-	TRBJ1-4	TGTGCCAGTAGCGTTACAGGCACTAATGAAAAACTGTTTTTT	CASSVTGTNEKLFF
TRBD2	TRBV7-9	-	TRBJ2-7	TGTGCCAGCAGCTTAGCTGCTAGCGGGGTGGAGGAGCAGTACTTC	CASSLAASGVEEQYF
-	TRBV5-6	-	TRBJ1-4	TGTGCCAGCAGCTTTTATGGGGCAGGGTCAAATGAAAAACTGTTTTTT	CASSFYGAGSNEKLFF
-	TRBV28	-	TRBJ1-2	TGTGCCAGCAGTTTATCCCGCCGTCAGGGTGGCTACACCTTC	CASSLSRRQGGYTF
TRBD2	TRBV4-3	-	TRBJ2-1	TGCGCCAGCAGCCAAGGACTAGCGGGCTACAATGAGCAGTTCTTC	CASSQGLAGYNEQFF
TRBD1	TRBV11-2	-	TRBJ1-1	TGTGCCAGCAGCTTGGGACAGGGCGTTGGAGAAGCTTTCTTT	CASSLGQGVGEAFF
-	TRBV7-9	few	TRBJ1-4	TGTGCCAGCAGCTTAGGAATGGCAGCTAATGAAAAACTGTTTTTT	CASSLGMAANEKLFF
TRBD1	TRBV19	-	TRBJ2-1	TGTGCCAGTAGCACAAACAGGGGGACGGATGAGCAGTTCTTC	CASSTNRGTDEQFF
TRBD1	TRBV5-4	-	TRBJ2-2	TGTGCCAGCAGCCGGACAGGGCTGAACACCGGGGAGCTGTTTTTT	CASSRTGLNTGELFF
-	TRBV7-9	few	TRBJ1-3	TGTGCCAGCAGCCGCCAGGCCGCAACCTTGGACTCTGGAAACACCATATATTTT	CASSRQAATLDSGNTIYF
-	TRBV19	once	TRBJ1-1	TGTGCCAGTAGTATCGGGGGGGGGAACACTGAAGCTTTCTTT	CASSIGGGNTEAFF
TRBD2	TRBV11-2	-	TRBJ2-1	TGTGCCAGCAGCCCTGGGGTAGCGGGGGGTTTAGCTGGGGATGAGCAGTTCTTC	CASSPGVAGGLAGDEQFF
TRBD1	TRBV6-2/TRBV6-3	-	TRBJ1-1	TGTGCCAGCAGTCCCCCAAGGGGGCGCGTGAAGACTGAAGCTTTCTTT	CASSPPRGRVKTEAFF
TRBD1	TRBV2	-	TRBJ1-5	TGTGCCAGCAGTGACCTTGGGACAGCTAGCAATCAGCCCCAGCATTTT	CASSDLGTASNQPQHF
-	TRBV7-2	-	TRBJ2-4	TGTGCCAGCAGCTCTGGTGGGGCTCCTGTTGGGAACATTCAGTACTTC	CASSSGGAPVGNIQYF
TRBD1	TRBV19	few	TRBJ2-7	TGTGCCAGTAGTCCCGGACAGGGAACCTACGAGCAGTACTTC	CASSPGQGTYEQYF
TRBD2	TRBV7-2	few	TRBJ2-5	TGTGCCAGCAGCTCAAGGCCGACTAGCGAAGAGACCCAGTACTTC	CASSSRPTSEETQYF
-	TRBV6-2/TRBV6-3	-	TRBJ2-5	TGTGCCAGCAGTTACAGCCTAGTAAAACCAGAGACCCAGTACTTC	CASSYSLVKPETQYF
TRBD1	TRBV9	once	TRBJ2-5	TGTGCCAGCAGCGTAGAAGGGGGTAGGGGGCCTCAAGAGACCCAGTACTTC	CASSVEGGRGPQETQYF
-	TRBV4-3	few	TRBJ1-6	TGCGCCAGCAGCCAAACCGGGGGTCTAAATTCACCCCTCCACTTT	CASSQTGGLNSPLHF
-	TRBV30	-	TRBJ1-1	TGTGCCTGGAGGGGCAGTTGGTACACTGAAGCTTTCTTT	CAWRGSWYTEAFF
-	TRBV7-8	-	TRBJ1-4	TGTGCCAGCAGCATACTAGCCGTGTCAGGCCGGTTTAATGAAAAACTGTTTTTT	CASSILAVSGRFNEKLFF
TRBD1	TRBV18	-	TRBJ2-7	TGTGCCAGCTCACCAGGGACAGGTTTCTACGAGCAGTACTTC	CASSPGTGFYEQYF
TRBD2	TRBV5-1	once	TRBJ2-5	TGCGCCAGCAGGGACCAAGCGGGGGACATCCAAGAGACCCAGTACTTC	CASRDQAGDIQETQYF
-	TRBV11-2	-	TRBJ2-5	TGTGCCAGCAGCGCCGGGATCCTCAAAGAGACCCAGTACTTC	CASSAGILKETQYF
TRBD1	TRBV4-3	-	TRBJ1-4	TGCGCCAGCAGCCAAGAGATGGGGACAGGTCTCCCGAGGGAAAAACTGTTTTTT	CASSQEMGTGLPREKLFF